This T cell receptor beta chain appears in the sequencing data of a study of multiple sclerosis patients with progressive multifocal leukoencephalopathy. Between the trimmed V and J ends, which lost 4 bases and 6 bases, there was a span of 15 bases. Germline CDR1 is MNHEY and CDR2 is SVGAGI. The CDR3 covers 15 residues. The repertoire was sequenced with immunoSEQ multiplex PCR; TCRdb's copy has only in-frame clones and lacks some. The sample has around 27,000 clones; about 90% are singletons. Time point of the sample: about a year of natalizumab therapy. Samples T1 and T2 were drawn at 6 and 12 months of therapy, respectively.

The source is a human donor with multiple sclerosis. Sample: PBMCs, taken from a patient treated with natalizumab. The gene calls are TRBV6-5 and TRBJ1-4; weak D call: TRBD1 (6 bases). Written as DNA, the CDR3 is TGTGCCAGCAGTTCAAACAGGGAGTCGGATGAAAAACTGTTTTTT. Amino acid sequence: CASSSNRESDEKLFF.